This T cell receptor (beta chain) was retrieved from a study of blood T cell repertoires in COVID-19. Study in general: Spain, Italy and the United States supplied samples that represented acute and convalescent COVID-19. PBMCs, B-cell-depleted T cells, or T cells provided the cDNA or gDNA that made up the material.

In the authors' methods: Cell counts per sample came from amplifying reference gene primers. Clones were read by immunoSEQ multiplex PCR, and TCRdb kept only the in-frame ones, dropping some. The DNA was the basis for D and trimming; V, J and clone size are from that table. The data show approximately 230,000 clones, 65% to 85% seen once. Trimming left V 2 bases short and J 4 bases short, with 12 bases between. Per germline, CDR1 MNHNS and CDR2 SASEGT. The CDR3 totals 15 residues. This clone has only a few counts. The V gene is TRBV6-1, the J gene TRBJ1-5, with D maybe TRBD1 (5 bases). Sequenced material: peripheral blood. The sequence was obtained from an elderly man with acute or convalescent COVID-19. The CDR3 is CASSETPGGNQPQHF. DNA of the CDR3: TGTGCCAGCAGTGAAACGCCTGGGGGGAATCAGCCCCAGCATTTT.